These 29 T cell receptor beta chains were sequenced from one sample in a study of T cell responses to AZD1222 COVID-19 vaccine. Clones were read by immunoSEQ multiplex PCR, and TCRdb kept only the in-frame ones, dropping some. The sample contains 150,000 to 200,000 clones, 85% to 95% of which appear only once. Material: peripheral blood, obtained on day 0 of AZD1222 vaccination. These receptors came from an adult in good health.

The gene calls are TRBV2 and TRBJ2-2; D ambiguous. V dropped 6 bases and J dropped 1 base, with 3 bases sitting between them. Germline CDR1 is SNHLY and CDR2 is FYNNEI. The CDR3 sequence is 12 residues long. In DNA, the CDR3 is TGTGCCAGCAGGGAGAACACCGGGGAGCTGTTTTTT. Translation: CASRENTGELFF.

The chain links TRBV24-1 to TRBJ2-6; D perhaps matches TRBD1 (6 bases). Germline V gene sequence: CDR1 KGHDR, CDR2 SFDVKD. The CDR3 runs to 14 residues. V was cut by 7 bases and J by 3 bases, with 9 bases left in between. The CDR3 spells CATSSGVGANVLTF. The DNA for the CDR3 is TGTGCCACCAGCTCAGGGGTTGGGGCCAACGTCCTGACTTTC.

This chain links TRBV5-1 with TRBJ1-4, with D possibly matching TRBD1 (5 bases). Germline CDR1 and CDR2: SGHRS and YFSETQ. The CDR3 consists of 18 residues. Trimming pared 1 base from V and 0 bases from J, leaving 16 bases between. The CDR3 DNA is TGCGCCAGCAGCTTGACCGGGGCCCTAATCGCAACTAATGAAAAACTGTTTTTT. This encodes CASSLTGALIATNEKLFF.

This clone was detected only once. The J gene is TRBJ2-7, the V gene TRBV6-1; 7 bases line up with TRBD2. Losses at the gene ends were 1 base for V and 4 bases for J; bases not matched to a gene: 4. The CDR3 totals 14 residues. Looked up from germline, CDR1 is MNHNS and CDR2 is SASEGT. Here the CDR3 reads CASSEGGGLYEQYF. CDR3 DNA: TGTGCCAGCAGTGAAGGGGGGGGTTTATACGAGCAGTACTTC.

The chain has TRBV7-9 and TRBJ1-2, with D possibly matching TRBD1 (6 bases). V was trimmed by 5 bases and J by 0 bases, leaving 13 bases between them. CDR3 length: 15 amino acids. CDR1 and CDR2 (germline): SEHNR, FQNEAQ (reference sequence). The CDR3 region is CASSGGQGPNYGYTF. The CDR3, as DNA: TGTGCCAGCAGCGGGGGCCAGGGGCCTAACTATGGCTACACCTTC.

CDR3 sequence reads: CASSLGATGNTIYF. CDR3 sequence (DNA): TGTGCCAGCAGCTTAGGGGCAACTGGAAACACCATATATTTT. The rearrangement joins TRBV11-2 to TRBJ1-3, with unresolved D. Germline V lookup: CDR1 SGHAT, CDR2 FQNNGV. The CDR3 runs 14 residues. Trimming removed 1 base at V and 2 bases at J, with 6 bases between.

This clone has only one observation. V gene TRBV19 combines with J gene TRBJ2-5; D is unresolved. The CDR3 is 11 amino acids. Looked up from germline, CDR1 is LNHDA and CDR2 is SQIVND (reference sequence). Trimming stripped 10 bases from V and 4 bases from J, with 10 bases between. CDR3 sequence reads: CATQLRETQYF. The CDR3 DNA is TGTGCCACCCAATTGAGAGAGACCCAGTACTTC. The full variable domain, with the rest looked up from reference TRBV19 and TRBJ2-5, is DGGITQSPKYLFRKEGQNVTLSCEQNLNHDAMYWYRQDPGQGLRLIYYSQIVNDFQKGDIAEGYSVSREKKESFPLTVTSAQKNPTAFYLCATQLRETQYFGPGTRLLVL.

V gene TRBV9 combines with J gene TRBJ1-4, with 7 bases aligning to TRBD1. The germline CDR1 and CDR2 sequences are SGDLS and YYNGEE. The trim removed 3 bases at V and 4 bases at J, leaving 9 bases unmatched. The CDR3 is 16 residues long. The CDR3 DNA sequence: TGTGCCAGCAGCGCACAAGGGGACAGCTATAATGAAAAACTGTTTTTT. Encoded protein: CASSAQGDSYNEKLFF.

V usage is TRBV24-1 and J usage is TRBJ1-4; D is perhaps TRBD1 (6 bases). Germline CDR1 is KGHDR and CDR2 is SFDVKD. CDR3 length: 15 residues. Deletions cut 4 bases from V and 3 bases from J, with 11 bases between. The chain's CDR3 is CATSETGKANEKLFF. In nucleotides, the CDR3 is TGTGCCACCAGTGAAACAGGGAAGGCTAATGAAAAACTGTTTTTT.

This chain links TRBV28 with TRBJ1-1, with a tentative D call TRBD1 (5 bases). V gave up 2 bases and J gave up 7 bases, with 8 bases separating them. Germline values: CDR1 MDHEN, CDR2 SYDVKM. The CDR3 runs 12 residues. The CDR3 region is CASSLAGLEAFF. The DNA for the CDR3 is TGTGCCAGCAGTTTAGCGGGGCTTGAAGCTTTCTTT. Variable domain in full (rest from reference TRBV28 and TRBJ1-1): DVKVTQSSRYLVKRTGEKVFLECVQDMDHENMFWYRQDPGLGLRLIYFSYDVKMKEKGDIPEGYSVSREKKERFSLILESASTNQTSMYLCASSLAGLEAFFGQGTRLTVV.

This sequence joins TRBV5-4 and TRBJ2-1, with D maybe TRBD1 (5 bases). The CDR3 loop spans 15 amino acids. Per the germline V gene, CDR1 is SGHNT and CDR2 is YYREEE (reference sequence). Trimming cost V 4 bases and J 6 bases, with 17 bases left between them. The CDR3 nucleotides read TGTGCCAGCAGCCTAACAGGCGCCGTGGGCAATGAGCAGTTCTTC. Encoded protein: CASSLTGAVGNEQFF.

This sequence joins TRBV6-6 and TRBJ2-5; 9 nucleotides agree with TRBD1. The germline V gene encodes CDR1 MNHNY and CDR2 SVGAGI (reference sequence). The CDR3 spans 17 residues. V was pared by 5 bases and J by 3 bases, with 13 bases of the junction left unmatched. For the CDR3, the DNA is TGTGCCAGCAGTCGGAGTTTGGGACAGGGTTTCGAAGAGACCCAGTACTTC. This codes for CASSRSLGQGFEETQYF.

This rearrangement joins TRBV10-1 to TRBJ1-5; perhaps TRBD1 as D (5 bases). Looked up from germline, CDR1 is WNHNN and CDR2 is SYGVQD (reference sequence). CDR3 length equals 14 residues. With 5 bases removed from V and 5 bases from J, the gap between germline ends came to 13 bases. CDR3 residues: CASSRGSRDQPQHF. The CDR3, as DNA: TGCGCCAGCAGTCGGGGGTCCCGGGATCAGCCCCAGCATTTT.

This clone showed up just once. The chain uses TRBV2 and TRBJ2-5; possible D gene TRBD2, 6 bases. The CDR3 has 12 amino acids. Trimming cost V 8 bases and J 1 base, with 8 bases left between them. In germline, CDR1 is SNHLY, CDR2 FYNNEI. In DNA, the CDR3 is TGTGCCAGCGGGGACTTCCAAGAGACCCAGTACTTC. Protein: CASGDFQETQYF.

The chain is built from TRBV2 and TRBJ1-6; TRBD1 matches at 10 bases. CDR3 length: 14 amino acids. Trimming took 4 bases from V and 8 from J; bases not matched to a gene: 2. In germline, CDR1 is SNHLY, CDR2 FYNNEI. The CDR3 DNA is TGTGCCAGCAGTGCTGGACAGGGGGATTCACCCCTCCACTTT. Its translation is CASSAGQGDSPLHF.

V gene TRBV4-3 combines with J gene TRBJ2-7; TRBD1 agrees at 10 bases. Germline CDR1 LGHNA, CDR2 YSLEER. Germline trimming cut 3 bases from V and 5 bases from J; bases unmatched to any gene: 7. This CDR3 spans 15 amino acids. CDR3 DNA: TGCGCCAGCAGCCACCTCCCGGGACAGGGGAACGAGCAGTACTTC. Residues: CASSHLPGQGNEQYF.

As DNA, the CDR3 is TGTGCCACCAGCGGGGAAGGCCTTGGTGGCTACACCTTC. It yields the protein CATSGEGLGGYTF. This sequence joins TRBV24-1 and TRBJ1-2; D gene ambiguous. Germline V gene data show CDR1 as KGHDR and CDR2 as SFDVKD. V shed 7 bases and J shed 7 bases, with 15 bases lying between them. The CDR3 covers 13 residues.

The chain joins TRBV6-5 to TRBJ2-5, with 10 nucleotides matching TRBD1. J lost 3 bases, V lost 6 bases, and 7 bases had no gene match. This CDR3 has 15 amino acids. Germline-derived CDR1 and CDR2 are MNHEY and SVGAGI. CDR3 sequence: CASRRTGTGEETQYF. The CDR3 nucleotides read TGTGCCAGCAGAAGAACCGGGACAGGGGAAGAGACCCAGTACTTC.

This rearrangement joins TRBV4-1 to TRBJ2-2, with D hard to call. Per the germline V gene, CDR1 is MGHRA and CDR2 is YSYEKL. The CDR3 spans 15 residues. The V end lost 4 bases, the J end lost 1 base, and 10 bases lay between the germline ends. Here the CDR3 reads CASSPGQLNTGELFF. In DNA form, the CDR3 reads TGCGCCAGCAGCCCCGGGCAGTTGAACACCGGGGAGCTGTTTTTT.

This chain joins TRBV27 and TRBJ1-1; D remains ambiguous. The CDR3 is 14 amino acids. Germline V gene sequence: CDR1 MNHEY, CDR2 SMNVEV (reference sequence). V lost 7 bases, J lost 2 bases, and 14 bases lay in between. As DNA, the CDR3 is TGTGCCAGCAACCCCCTGGGGAAAAACACTGAAGCTTTCTTT. It specifies CASNPLGKNTEAFF.

The rearrangement uses TRBV28 and TRBJ1-1, with no clear D. Germline V CDR1 and CDR2: MDHEN, SYDVKM. The V end was cut by 8 bases, the J end by 1 base, with 11 bases between. This CDR3 contains 13 residues. The CDR3 loop reads CASSPTGNTEAFF. CDR3 nucleotide sequence: TGTGCCAGCTCCCCAACGGGGAACACTGAAGCTTTCTTT.

The V and J genes are TRBV18 and TRBJ1-3; 9 bases line up with TRBD1. V lost 6 bases and J lost 4; bases outside the gene matches: 10. Germline CDR1 is KGHSH and CDR2 is LQKENI. The length of the CDR3 is 16 residues. The CDR3 DNA follows: TGTGCCAGCTCTCCCCCTTGGACAGGGGTAGGAAACACCATATATTTT. This translates into CASSPPWTGVGNTIYF.

V usage is TRBV2 and J usage is TRBJ1-1; no reliable D call. CDR3 length equals 14 residues. The V gene lost 1 base and the J gene lost 4 bases, with 10 bases spanning the gap. Germline V gene lookup returns CDR1 SNHLY and CDR2 FYNNEI. The CDR3 coding sequence is TGTGCCAGCAGTGAAGTGCCCGTGGGCACTGAAGCTTTCTTT. It yields the protein CASSEVPVGTEAFF.

The DNA for the CDR3 is TGTGCCAGCAGCTTAAGCTTTTTCAGGGAGGGAGGAAATGAGCAGTTCTTC. This codes for CASSLSFFREGGNEQFF. V is TRBV7-9 and J is TRBJ2-1, with 7 bases that match TRBD2. V lost 2 bases, J lost 7 bases, and 14 bases stayed unmatched. The CDR3 has 17 residues. The germline CDR1 and CDR2 sequences are SEHNR and FQNEAQ (reference sequence).

V and J are TRBV20-1 and TRBJ1-5; 8 nucleotides match TRBD1. This CDR3 region has 15 residues. Germline V gene data show CDR1 as DFQATT and CDR2 as SNEGSKA (reference sequence). V lost 3 bases to trimming and J lost 0 bases; unmatched junction nucleotides: 4. Here the CDR3 DNA reads TGCAGTGCTAGTACAGGGGGACCTAGCAATCAGCCCCAGCATTTT. This sequence encodes CSASTGGPSNQPQHF.

As concerns this clone: Other DNA sequences from this sample encode an identical CDR3 as well. This chain uses TRBV12-3 or TRBV12-4 with TRBJ1-1; possibly TRBD1 for D (6 bases). V was trimmed by 6 bases and J by 1 base, leaving 9 bases between them. The CDR3 runs 13 residues. The DNA of the CDR3 is TGTGCCAGCAGCCTACAGGGGAACACTGAAGCTTTCTTT. Residues: CASSLQGNTEAFF.

In regard to this clone: The junction differs from germline at one of its ends, possibly a read error. V gene TRBV7-2 combines with J gene TRBJ1-1; a possible D gene is TRBD1 (6 bases). The CDR3 contains 16 residues. CDR1 SGHTA and CDR2 FQGNSA come from the germline V gene. The DNA of the CDR3 is TGTGCCGGCAGCTTTCAGCGAGCAGGGGCCAGGGGTGAAGCTTTCTTT. Its translation is CAGSFQRAGARGEAFF.

This rearrangement joins TRBV2 to TRBJ2-2, with D maybe TRBD1 (6 bases). V was shortened by 8 bases and J by 6 bases, with 25 bases between the two germline ends. Germline CDR1 reads SNHLY; CDR2 reads FYNNEI. The CDR3 has 17 residues. The CDR3: CASPLISQGKWSGELFF. The CDR3 DNA follows: TGTGCCAGCCCCCTTATTTCTCAGGGGAAGTGGTCCGGGGAGCTGTTTTTT.

This chain links TRBV27 with TRBJ2-1, with D hard to call. The CDR3 covers 15 residues. With 0 bases removed from V and 0 bases from J, the gap between germline ends came to 6 bases. Germline CDR1 MNHEY, CDR2 SMNVEV (reference sequence). DNA for the CDR3: TGTGCCAGCAGTTTATCGATAAGCTCCTACAATGAGCAGTTCTTC. As protein: CASSLSISSYNEQFF.